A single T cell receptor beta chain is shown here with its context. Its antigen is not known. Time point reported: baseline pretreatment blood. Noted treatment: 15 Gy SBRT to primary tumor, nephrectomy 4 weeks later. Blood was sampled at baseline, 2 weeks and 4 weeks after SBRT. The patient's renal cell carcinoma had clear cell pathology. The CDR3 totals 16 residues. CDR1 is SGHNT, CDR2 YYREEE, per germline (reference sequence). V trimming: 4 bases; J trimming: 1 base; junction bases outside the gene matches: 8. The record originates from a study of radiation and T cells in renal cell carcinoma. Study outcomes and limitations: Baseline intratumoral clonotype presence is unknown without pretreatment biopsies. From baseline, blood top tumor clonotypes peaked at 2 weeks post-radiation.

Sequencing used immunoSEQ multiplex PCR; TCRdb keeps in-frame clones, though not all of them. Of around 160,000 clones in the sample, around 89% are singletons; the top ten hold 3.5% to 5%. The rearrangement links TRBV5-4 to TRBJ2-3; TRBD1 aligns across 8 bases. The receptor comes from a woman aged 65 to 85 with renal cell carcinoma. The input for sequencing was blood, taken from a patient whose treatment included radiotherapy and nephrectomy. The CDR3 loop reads CASSPRPGQGTDTQYF. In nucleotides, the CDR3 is TGTGCCAGCAGCCCCCGTCCGGGACAGGGCACAGATACGCAGTATTTT. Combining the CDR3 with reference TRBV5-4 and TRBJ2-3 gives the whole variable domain ETGVTQSPTHLIKTRGQQVTLRCSSQSGHNTVSWYQQALGQGPQFIFQYYREEENGRGNFPPRFSGLQFPNYSSELNVNALELDDSALYLCASSPRPGQGTDTQYFGPGTRLTVL.